This T cell receptor beta chain was observed in a study of T-cell memory formation after mild COVID-19. Turning to the study itself: TCR clusters were mostly confined to one donor each. The study, taken as a whole, reports: Among CD4+ contracting clones, most were CM and EM, and CD8+ ones EMRA. What remained unconfirmed was the SARS-CoV-2 specificity of second-wave clones peaking on day 37.

This clonotype showed up just a few times. Its cognate antigen is unknown. V shed 6 bases and J 9 bases; nucleotides not matched to a gene: 6. The germline CDR1 and CDR2 sequences are MNHEY and SVGAGI. There are 14 residues in the CDR3. With constant-segment primers, 5'RACE yielded cDNA libraries of TCR alpha and TCR beta that carried sample barcodes and UMIs. Each CDR3 protein gets one entry after TCRdb re-called the 5' RACE reads with MiXCR. The data contain 470,000 or so distinct CDR3 sequences, around a sixth of them seen just once; the ten biggest clones take up over 9%. The receptor comes from an adult woman who had mild COVID-19 (a few samples of this study predate the infection). Cell type and time point are not known. This chain connects TRBV6-5 to TRBJ2-5, with 14 bases identical to TRBD2. Sequencing was performed on PBMCs or a T cell subset sorted from them (not recorded which). The CDR3 region is CASRIGTSGGAQYF. Written as DNA, the CDR3 is TGTGCCAGCAGAATTGGGACTAGCGGGGGCGCCCAGTACTTC.